This T cell receptor beta chain was documented in a study of blood T cell repertoires in COVID-19. Study context: Nucleic acid was either cDNA or gDNA, and it came from T cells, B-cell-depleted T cells, or PBMCs.

Methods used by the authors: Amplifying reference gene primers gave estimates of nucleated cell counts. The repertoire was sequenced with immunoSEQ multiplex PCR; TCRdb's copy has only in-frame clones and lacks some. V, J and clone size reflect that table, while D and trimming were determined from the DNA. This sample yields about 270,000 clones, of which roughly nine tenths are seen a single time; roughly 4% belongs to the top ten. CDR3 length: 14 amino acids. Germline V lookup: CDR1 LNHDA, CDR2 SQIVND (reference sequence). J gave up 2 bases and V 5 bases, and 2 bases lay outside the gene matches. What was sequenced was peripheral blood. This TCR was sampled from a man in his 60s who had recovered from COVID-19. The V gene is TRBV19, the J gene TRBJ2-3; 9 positions agree with TRBD2. This CDR3 reads CASSSGLATDTQYF. DNA for the CDR3: TGTGCCAGTAGTTCGGGACTAGCCACAGATACGCAGTATTTT. Complete variable domain (other parts from reference TRBV19 and TRBJ2-3): DGGITQSPKYLFRKEGQNVTLSCEQNLNHDAMYWYRQDPGQGLRLIYYSQIVNDFQKGDIAEGYSVSREKKESFPLTVTSAQKNPTAFYLCASSSGLATDTQYFGPGTRLTVL.